This T cell receptor beta chain was observed in a study of T cell responses to AZD1222 COVID-19 vaccine. Trimming took off 7 bases at V and 2 bases at J, with 19 bases between the two ends. The germline gives CDR1 MNHEY, CDR2 SMNVEV (reference sequence). This CDR3 has 16 amino acids. Assay used: immunoSEQ multiplex PCR; TCRdb lists only in-frame clones, some missing. The sample includes approximately 150,000 clones, around 89% of them seen just once. Sample: peripheral blood, taken on day 0 of MenACWY control vaccination. This chain links TRBV27 with TRBJ2-3; no reliable D call. This TCR derives from an adult in good health. Here the CDR3 reads CASTNAQTGFTDTQYF. The CDR3 coding sequence is TGTGCCAGCACGAACGCACAGACCGGTTTCACAGATACGCAGTATTTT.